This TCR beta chain was sequenced for a study of T cell repertoires in cytomegalovirus infection (dated by TCRdb to about 2019). At the level of the whole study: Recently identified HLA-C-restricted CMV epitopes, whose presentation resists viral immunomodulation, were targeted by peptide stimulations together with well-studied HLA-B-restricted epitopes. Because public TCR beta signatures pointed to carriage of CMV infection together with the matching HLA type, the HLA type of each donor mattered for the analysis. Paper-wide results and their limitations: In the ex vivo response, HLA-C-restricted CMV-specific TCR beta clonotypes were dominant, and in two of eight donors the single most frequent clonotype came from this HLA-C-restricted group. In both this cohort and an independent approximately 350-donor cohort, the cumulative frequency of public TCR beta family members distinguished carriers of CMV infection plus the relevant HLA type.

The cysteine opens and the phenylalanine closes a CDR3 of 15 amino acids. Only the CDR3 region is kept as DNA, spanning 45 bases read in frame from base 1. Taken from the germline V gene, the CDR1 and CDR2 loops are SGDLS and YYNGEE. V loses 0 bases, J loses 2 bases, and the germline ends lie 10 bases apart. According to the study, the label for this sample's treatment or condition signals: in vitro stimulation with specific CMV peptide epitopes to enrich CMV-specific T cells. With respect to this clonotype: There is no known antigen for this receptor. A read error is possible here, since a much larger clone lies one base away.

These reads were obtained on an Illumina HiSeq 1500. The raw public reads went through TCRdb reprocessing: fastp at Q25, MiXCR clone calling, in-frame beta chains kept. Identical CDR3 proteins give one entry, which carries the most common genes and DNA. Present in this sample are about 830,000 distinct CDR3 sequences, over 25% of which were seen just once. In total, the top ten clones hold roughly an eighth of the sample. Source: cultured CD8+ T cells from PBMCs, taken from culture after CMV antigen stimulation. This clonotype was obtained from a human donor in good health (CMV status not recorded). Some clones in this sample may be carry-over from other donors' samples. The rearranged segments are TRBV9 and TRBJ2-3, and TRBD1 may be the D gene, going by 6 matching bases. The nucleotides read TGTGCCAGCAGCGTAGGGGCAGGGGACACAGATACGCAGTATTTT. Its protein is CASSVGAGDTDTQYF.